A selection of T cell receptor beta chains follows, all from one sample in a study of blood T cell repertoires in COVID-19. The protocol was immunoSEQ multiplex PCR, while the TCRdb copy is restricted to in-frame clones and leaves out a portion. This sample has fewer than 450,000 clones; approximately 86% occur once, and the top ten carry over 2%. Sequencing was carried out using PBMCs or T cells enriched from blood (not recorded which). The receptors stem from a woman in her forties with acute COVID-19. CDR3s include the opening cysteine and the closing phenylalanine or tryptophan. D genes are given only for firm matches. Clone size appears in some rows only: once, few, many, or a class for an expanded clone.

v_gene	abundance	j_gene	d_gene	CDR3nt	CDR3aa
TRBV11-2	NA	TRBJ1-1	NA	TGTGCCAGCAGCTTAGAAGGACTGCAGACCGAAGCTTTCTTT	CASSLEGLQTEAFF
TRBV30	NA	TRBJ1-6	NA	TGTGCCCTGATGTGGAGCTCCTATAATTCACCCCTCCACTTT	CALMWSSYNSPLHF
TRBV4-2	NA	TRBJ1-6	TRBD1	TGTGCCAGCAGCATCGACGACAGGGGACCCCTCCACTTT	CASSIDDRGPLHF
TRBV6-1	NA	TRBJ1-2	NA	TGTGCCAGCAGTGAATCAGGTCTTAACTATGGCTACACCTTC	CASSESGLNYGYTF
TRBV14	few	TRBJ2-1	NA	TGTGCCAGCAGCCAAGTTTCAGGGTCGAATGAGCAGTTCTTC	CASSQVSGSNEQFF
TRBV7-2	NA	TRBJ1-6	NA	TGTGCCAGCAGCCCAGGACTCTCCGGTATCCCCCTCCACTTT	CASSPGLSGIPLHF
TRBV27	once	TRBJ2-7	TRBD2	TGTGCCAGCAGTTTACGTAGCGGGGGGTACGAGCAGTACTTC	CASSLRSGGYEQYF
TRBV5-1	NA	TRBJ1-2	TRBD1	TGCGCCAGCAGCGGGGACAGGGGGTCCTATGGCTACACCTTC	CASSGDRGSYGYTF
TRBV27	NA	TRBJ2-2	TRBD2	TGTGCCAGCAGTATACCCTCAGCGGGGGGAAGGACCGGGGAGCTGTTTTTT	CASSIPSAGGRTGELFF
TRBV27	NA	TRBJ2-4	NA	TGTGCCAGCAGTTTAAGCCCTCGAACAGGGAGAGACATTCAGTACTTC	CASSLSPRTGRDIQYF
TRBV5-1	NA	TRBJ1-4	NA	TGCGCCAGCAGCTTGCAGGGGACGGCCCTTAATGAAAAACTGTTTTTT	CASSLQGTALNEKLFF